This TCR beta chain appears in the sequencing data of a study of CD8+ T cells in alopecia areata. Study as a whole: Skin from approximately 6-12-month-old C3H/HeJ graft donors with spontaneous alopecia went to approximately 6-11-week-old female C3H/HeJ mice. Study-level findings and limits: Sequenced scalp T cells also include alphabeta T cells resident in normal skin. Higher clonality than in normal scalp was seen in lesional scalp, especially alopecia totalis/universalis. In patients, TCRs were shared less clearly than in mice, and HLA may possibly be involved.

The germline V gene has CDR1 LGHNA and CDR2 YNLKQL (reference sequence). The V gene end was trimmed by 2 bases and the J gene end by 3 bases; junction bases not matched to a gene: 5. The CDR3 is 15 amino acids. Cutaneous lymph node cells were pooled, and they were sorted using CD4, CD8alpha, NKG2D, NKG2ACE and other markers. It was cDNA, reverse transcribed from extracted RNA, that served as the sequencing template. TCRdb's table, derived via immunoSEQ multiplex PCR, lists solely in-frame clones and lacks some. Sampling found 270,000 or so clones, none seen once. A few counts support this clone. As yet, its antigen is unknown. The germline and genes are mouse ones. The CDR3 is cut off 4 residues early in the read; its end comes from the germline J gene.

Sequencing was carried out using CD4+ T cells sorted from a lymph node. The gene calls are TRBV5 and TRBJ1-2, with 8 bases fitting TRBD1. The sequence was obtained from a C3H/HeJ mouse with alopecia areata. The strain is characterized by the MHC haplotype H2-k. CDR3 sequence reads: CASSQTSTGDSDYTF. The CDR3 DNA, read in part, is TGTGCCAGCAGCCAAACCTCGACAGGGGACTCC.